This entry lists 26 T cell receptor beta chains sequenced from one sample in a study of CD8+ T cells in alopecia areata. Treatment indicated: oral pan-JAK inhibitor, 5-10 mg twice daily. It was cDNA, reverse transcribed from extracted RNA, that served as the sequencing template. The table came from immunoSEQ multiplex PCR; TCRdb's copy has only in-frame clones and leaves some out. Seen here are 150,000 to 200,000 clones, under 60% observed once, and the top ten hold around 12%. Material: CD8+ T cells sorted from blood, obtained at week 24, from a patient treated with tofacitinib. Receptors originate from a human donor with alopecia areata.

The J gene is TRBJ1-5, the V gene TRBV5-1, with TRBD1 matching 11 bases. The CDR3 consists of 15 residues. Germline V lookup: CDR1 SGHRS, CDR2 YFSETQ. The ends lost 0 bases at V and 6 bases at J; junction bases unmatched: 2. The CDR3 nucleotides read TGCGCCAGCAGCTTGGAGGGGACAGGGGGTCAGCCCCAGCATTTT. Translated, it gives CASSLEGTGGQPQHF.

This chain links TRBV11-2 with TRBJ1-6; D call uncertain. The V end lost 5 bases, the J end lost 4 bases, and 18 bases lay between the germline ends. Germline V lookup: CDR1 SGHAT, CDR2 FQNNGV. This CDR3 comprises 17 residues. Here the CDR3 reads CASSHPLEQSYNSPLHF. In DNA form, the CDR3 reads TGTGCCAGCAGCCACCCCCTGGAGCAATCTTATAATTCACCCCTCCACTTT.

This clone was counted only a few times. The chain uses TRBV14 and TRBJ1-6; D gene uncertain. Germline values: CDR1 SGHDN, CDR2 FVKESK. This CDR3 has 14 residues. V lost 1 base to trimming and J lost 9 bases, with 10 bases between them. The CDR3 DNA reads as TGTGCCAGCAGCCAAGGTCGCGGGATTTCACCCCTCCACTTT. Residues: CASSQGRGISPLHF.

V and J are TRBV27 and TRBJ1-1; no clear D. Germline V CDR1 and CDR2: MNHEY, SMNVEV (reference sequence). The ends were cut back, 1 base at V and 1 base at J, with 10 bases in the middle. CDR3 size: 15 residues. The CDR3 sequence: CASSLYPPRNTEAFF. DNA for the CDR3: TGTGCCAGCAGTTTATACCCTCCCCGGAACACTGAAGCTTTCTTT.

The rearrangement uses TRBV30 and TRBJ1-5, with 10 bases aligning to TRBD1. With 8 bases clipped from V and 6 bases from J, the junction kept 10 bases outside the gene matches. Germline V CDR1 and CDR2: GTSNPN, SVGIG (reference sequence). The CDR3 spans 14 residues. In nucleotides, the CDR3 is TGTGCCCCAAAGACAGGGGGCGCCGGTCAGCCCCAGCATTTT. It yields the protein CAPKTGGAGQPQHF.

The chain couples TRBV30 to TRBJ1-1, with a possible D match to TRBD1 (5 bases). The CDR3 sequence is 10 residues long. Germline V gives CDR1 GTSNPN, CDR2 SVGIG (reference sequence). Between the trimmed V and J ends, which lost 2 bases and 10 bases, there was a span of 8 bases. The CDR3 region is CAWSSGGAFF. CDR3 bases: TGTGCCTGGAGTTCCGGGGGAGCTTTCTTT.

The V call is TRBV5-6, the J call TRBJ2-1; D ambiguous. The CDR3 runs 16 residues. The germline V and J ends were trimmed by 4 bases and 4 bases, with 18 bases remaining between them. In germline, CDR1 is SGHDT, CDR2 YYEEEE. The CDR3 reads CASSLRWGEQYNEQFF. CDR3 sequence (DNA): TGTGCCAGCAGCCTTCGTTGGGGTGAGCAATACAATGAGCAGTTCTTC.

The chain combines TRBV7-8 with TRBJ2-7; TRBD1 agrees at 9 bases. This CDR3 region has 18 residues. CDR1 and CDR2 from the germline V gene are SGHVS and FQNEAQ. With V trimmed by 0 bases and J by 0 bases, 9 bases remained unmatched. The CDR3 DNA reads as TGTGCCAGCAGCTTAGCCTTTCTACAGGGGGCAGGCTCCTACGAGCAGTACTTC. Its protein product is CASSLAFLQGAGSYEQYF.

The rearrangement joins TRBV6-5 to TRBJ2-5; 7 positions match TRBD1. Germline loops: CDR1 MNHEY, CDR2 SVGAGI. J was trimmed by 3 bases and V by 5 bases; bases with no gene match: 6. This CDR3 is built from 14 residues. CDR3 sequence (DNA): TGTGCCAGCAGTGGCCTCACAGGGGAAGAGACCCAGTACTTC. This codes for CASSGLTGEETQYF.

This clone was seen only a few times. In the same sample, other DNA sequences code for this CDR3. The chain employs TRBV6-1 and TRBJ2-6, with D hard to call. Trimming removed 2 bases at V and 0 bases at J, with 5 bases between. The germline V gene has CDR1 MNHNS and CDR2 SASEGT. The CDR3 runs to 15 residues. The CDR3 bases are TGTGCCAGCAGTGAACTGGGCTCTGGGGCCAACGTCCTGACTTTC. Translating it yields CASSELGSGANVLTF.

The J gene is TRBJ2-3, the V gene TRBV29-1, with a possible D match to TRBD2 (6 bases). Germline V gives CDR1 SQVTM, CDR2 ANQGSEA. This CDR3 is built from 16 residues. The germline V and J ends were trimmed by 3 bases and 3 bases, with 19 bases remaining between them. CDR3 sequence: CSVDDRGLGGTDTQYF. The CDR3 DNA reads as TGCAGCGTTGATGACCGGGGCCTCGGGGGAACAGATACGCAGTATTTT.

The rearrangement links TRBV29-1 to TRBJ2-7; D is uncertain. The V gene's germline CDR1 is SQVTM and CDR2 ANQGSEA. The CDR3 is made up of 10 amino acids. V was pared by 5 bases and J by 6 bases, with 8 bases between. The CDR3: CSVLAAEQYF. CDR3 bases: TGCAGCGTTCTGGCGGCCGAGCAGTACTTC.

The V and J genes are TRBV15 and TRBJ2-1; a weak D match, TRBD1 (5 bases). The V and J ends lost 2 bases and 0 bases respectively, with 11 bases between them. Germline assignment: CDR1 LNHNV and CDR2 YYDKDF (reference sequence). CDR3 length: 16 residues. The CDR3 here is CATSRPDRSSYNEQFF. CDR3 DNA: TGTGCCACCAGCAGACCAGACAGAAGCTCCTACAATGAGCAGTTCTTC.

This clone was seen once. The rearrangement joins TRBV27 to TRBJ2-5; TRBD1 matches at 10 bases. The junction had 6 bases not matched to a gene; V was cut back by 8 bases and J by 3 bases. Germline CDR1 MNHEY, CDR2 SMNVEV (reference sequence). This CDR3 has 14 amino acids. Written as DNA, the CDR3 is TGTGCCAGCGCGGGACAGGGGAGGAAAGAGACCCAGTACTTC. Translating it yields CASAGQGRKETQYF.

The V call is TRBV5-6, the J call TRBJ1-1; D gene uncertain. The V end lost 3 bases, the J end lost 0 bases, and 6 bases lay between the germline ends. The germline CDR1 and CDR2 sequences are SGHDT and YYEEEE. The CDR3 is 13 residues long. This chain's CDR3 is CASSSDLNTEAFF. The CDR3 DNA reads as TGTGCCAGCAGCTCGGACCTGAACACTGAAGCTTTCTTT.

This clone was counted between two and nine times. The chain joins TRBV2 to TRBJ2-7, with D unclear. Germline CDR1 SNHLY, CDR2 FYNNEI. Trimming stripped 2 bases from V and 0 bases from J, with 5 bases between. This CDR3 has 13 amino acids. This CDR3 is CASSETLSYEQYF. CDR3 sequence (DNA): TGTGCCAGCAGTGAAACACTCTCCTACGAGCAGTACTTC. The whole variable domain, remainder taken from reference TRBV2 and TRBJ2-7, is EPEVTQTPSHQVTQMGQEVILRCVPISNHLYFYWYRQILGQKVEFLVSFYNNEISEKSEIFDDQFSVERPDGSNFTLKIRSTKLEDSAMYFCASSETLSYEQYFGPGTRLTVT.

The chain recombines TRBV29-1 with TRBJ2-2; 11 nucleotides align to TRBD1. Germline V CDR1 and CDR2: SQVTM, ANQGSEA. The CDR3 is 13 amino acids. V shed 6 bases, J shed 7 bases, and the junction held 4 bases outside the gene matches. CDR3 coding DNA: TGCAGCGTGCCAGGGACAGGGGGCGGGGAGCTGTTTTTT. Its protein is CSVPGTGGGELFF.

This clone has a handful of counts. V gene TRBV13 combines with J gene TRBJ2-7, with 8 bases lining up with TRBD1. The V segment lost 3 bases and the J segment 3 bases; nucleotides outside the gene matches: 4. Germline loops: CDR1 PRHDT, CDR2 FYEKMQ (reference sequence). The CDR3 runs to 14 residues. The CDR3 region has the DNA TGTGCCAGCAGCTTTTCCGGGACAGGCTACGAGCAGTACTTC. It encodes CASSFSGTGYEQYF.

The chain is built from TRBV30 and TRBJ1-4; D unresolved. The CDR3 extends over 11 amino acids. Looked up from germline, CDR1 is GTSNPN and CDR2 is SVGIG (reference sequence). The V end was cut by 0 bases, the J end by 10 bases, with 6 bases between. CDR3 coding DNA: TGTGCCTGGAGTGTACTAGGAAAACTGTTTTTT. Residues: CAWSVLGKLFF.

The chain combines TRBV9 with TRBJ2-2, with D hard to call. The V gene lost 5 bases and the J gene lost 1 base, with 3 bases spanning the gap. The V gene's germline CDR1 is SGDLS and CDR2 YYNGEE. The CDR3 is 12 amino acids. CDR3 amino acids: CASRQNTGELFF. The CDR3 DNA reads TGTGCCAGCAGGCAGAACACCGGGGAGCTGTTTTTT.

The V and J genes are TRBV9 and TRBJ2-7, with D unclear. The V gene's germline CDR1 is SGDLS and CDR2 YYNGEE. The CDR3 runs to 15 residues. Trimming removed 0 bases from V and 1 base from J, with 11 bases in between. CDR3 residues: CASSVGSAVSYEQYF. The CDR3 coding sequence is TGTGCCAGCAGCGTAGGGAGCGCCGTTTCCTACGAGCAGTACTTC. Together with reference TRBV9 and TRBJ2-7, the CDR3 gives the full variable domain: DSGVTQTPKHLITATGQRVTLRCSPRSGDLSVYWYQQSLDQGLQFLIQYYNGEERAKGNILERFSAQQFPDLHSELNLSSLELGDSALYFCASSVGSAVSYEQYFGPGTRLTVT.

The CDR3: CASLVTGLAGGPYQETQYF. CDR3 nucleotide sequence: TGCGCCAGCCTAGTGACCGGACTAGCGGGGGGCCCGTACCAAGAGACCCAGTACTTC. This chain connects TRBV5-1 to TRBJ2-5; 14 bases match TRBD2. Per germline, CDR1 SGHRS and CDR2 YFSETQ. The CDR3 length is 19 residues. J lost 0 bases, V lost 7 bases, and 14 bases had no gene match.

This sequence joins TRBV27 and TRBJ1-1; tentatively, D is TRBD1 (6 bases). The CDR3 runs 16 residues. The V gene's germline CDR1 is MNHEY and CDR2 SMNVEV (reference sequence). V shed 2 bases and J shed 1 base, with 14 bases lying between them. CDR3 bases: TGTGCCAGCAGTTTAAGGACCAGGGGCCCGAACACTGAAGCTTTCTTT. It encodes CASSLRTRGPNTEAFF.

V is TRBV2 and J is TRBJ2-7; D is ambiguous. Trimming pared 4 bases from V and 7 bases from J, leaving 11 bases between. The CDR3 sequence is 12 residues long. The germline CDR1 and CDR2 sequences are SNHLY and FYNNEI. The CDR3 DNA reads TGTGCCAGCAGTGGGTTACCGCTGGAGCAGTACTTC. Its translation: CASSGLPLEQYF.

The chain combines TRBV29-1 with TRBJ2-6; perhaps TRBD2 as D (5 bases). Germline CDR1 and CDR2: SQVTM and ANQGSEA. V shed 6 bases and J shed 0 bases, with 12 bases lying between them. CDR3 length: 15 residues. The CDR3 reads CSVDADYSGANVLTF. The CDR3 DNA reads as TGCAGCGTAGACGCAGACTACTCTGGGGCCAACGTCCTGACTTTC. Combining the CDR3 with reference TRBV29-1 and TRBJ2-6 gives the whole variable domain SAVISQKPSRDICQRGTSLTIQCQVDSQVTMMFWYRQQPGQSLTLIATANQGSEATYESGFVIDKFPISRPNLTFSTLTVSNMSPEDSSIYLCSVDADYSGANVLTFGAGSRLTVL.

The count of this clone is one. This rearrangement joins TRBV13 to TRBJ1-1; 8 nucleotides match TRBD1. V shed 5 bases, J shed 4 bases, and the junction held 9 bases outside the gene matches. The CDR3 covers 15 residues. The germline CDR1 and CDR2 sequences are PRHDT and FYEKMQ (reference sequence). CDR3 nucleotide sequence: TGTGCCAGCAGCCACCGGACAGGGAGGTTCACTGAAGCTTTCTTT. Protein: CASSHRTGRFTEAFF.